This T cell receptor beta chain was found in a study of blood T cell repertoires in COVID-19. Study background: Sample material is recorded as cDNA or gDNA derived from T cells, B-cell-depleted T cells, or PBMCs.

Allocation to cohorts depended on clinical history reported by the participants. The method was immunoSEQ multiplex PCR; TCRdb's version includes in-frame clones alone and lacks a portion of them. The sample records approximately 300,000 clones, 90% being singletons. Per germline, CDR1 GTSNPN and CDR2 SVGIG (reference sequence). V dropped 2 bases and J dropped 1 base, with 12 bases sitting between them. The CDR3 loop spans 15 amino acids. Sequenced material: PBMCs or T cells enriched from blood (not recorded which). The source is a man aged 60-69 years who had recovered from COVID-19. The V and J genes are TRBV30 and TRBJ1-5; TRBD1 is a possible D gene (6 bases). CDR3 residues: CAWSMGGASNQPQHF. The CDR3 region has the DNA TGTGCCTGGAGTATGGGGGGGGCGAGCAATCAGCCCCAGCATTTT. The full variable domain, completed using reference TRBV30 and TRBJ1-5, is SQTIHQWPATLVQPVGSPLSLECTVEGTSNPNLYWYRQAAGRGLQLLFYSVGIGQISSEVPQNLSASRPQDRQFILSSKKLLLSDSGFYLCAWSMGGASNQPQHFGDGTRLSIL.